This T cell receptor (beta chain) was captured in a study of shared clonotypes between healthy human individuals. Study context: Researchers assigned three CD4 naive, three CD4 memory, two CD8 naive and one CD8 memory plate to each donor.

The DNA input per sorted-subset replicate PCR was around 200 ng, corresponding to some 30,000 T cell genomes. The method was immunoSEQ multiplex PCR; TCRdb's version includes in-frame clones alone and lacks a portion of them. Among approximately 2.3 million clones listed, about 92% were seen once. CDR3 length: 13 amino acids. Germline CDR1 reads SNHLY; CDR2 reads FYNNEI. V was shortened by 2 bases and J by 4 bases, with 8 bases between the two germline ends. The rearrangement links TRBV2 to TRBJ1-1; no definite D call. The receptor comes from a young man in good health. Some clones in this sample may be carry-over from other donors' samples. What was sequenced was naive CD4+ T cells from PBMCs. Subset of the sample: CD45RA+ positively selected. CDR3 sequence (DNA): TGTGCCAGCAGTGAATATGAGGGCACTGAAGCTTTCTTT. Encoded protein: CASSEYEGTEAFF.